The 20 T cell receptor beta chains below come from one sample, sequenced in a study of blood T cell repertoires in COVID-19. Using immunoSEQ multiplex PCR, the repertoire was profiled, and TCRdb retains in-frame clones only, with some absent. The data hold around 460,000 clones, with over 85% observed a single time. Specimen: peripheral blood. All receptors come from a man between 18 and 29 years old with COVID-19, enrolled during active disease.

The V call is TRBV5-1, the J call TRBJ1-2; D gene unclear. V was cut by 0 bases and J by 0 bases, with 12 bases left in between. The germline CDR1 and CDR2 sequences are SGHRS and YFSETQ. The CDR3 contains 16 residues. The CDR3 is CASSLVLAEANYGYTF. CDR3 in DNA: TGCGCCAGCAGCTTGGTTTTGGCAGAAGCTAACTATGGCTACACCTTC. Filled out from reference TRBV5-1 and TRBJ1-2, the complete variable domain reads KAGVTQTPRYLIKTRGQQVTLSCSPISGHRSVSWYQQTPGQGLQFLFEYFSETQRNKGNFPGRFSGRQFSNSRSEMNVSTLELGDSALYLCASSLVLAEANYGYTFGSGTRLTVV.

This chain uses TRBV19 with TRBJ1-6; 9 nucleotides agree with TRBD1. Germline-derived CDR1 and CDR2 are LNHDA and SQIVND (reference sequence). This CDR3 is 15 amino acids long. The trim removed 6 bases at V and 9 bases at J, leaving 9 bases unmatched. CDR3 protein: CASRAGQGTASPLHF. CDR3 nucleotide sequence: TGTGCCAGTAGGGCGGGACAGGGAACTGCTTCACCCCTCCACTTT.

The rearrangement links TRBV6-6 to TRBJ2-7; no definite D call. Trimming left V 5 bases short and J 3 bases short, with 20 bases between. The CDR3 is made up of 16 amino acids. The V gene's germline CDR1 is MNHNY and CDR2 SVGAGI (reference sequence). In nucleotides, the CDR3 is TGTGCCAGCAGTCTCTACGATGACCCCTACTACTACGAGCAGTACTTC. As protein: CASSLYDDPYYYEQYF.

This clone occurred a few times. This sample includes further DNA sequences coding for the same CDR3. This chain links TRBV6-5 with TRBJ1-5, with 7 nucleotides matching TRBD1. CDR1 and CDR2 from the germline V gene are MNHEY and SVGAGI. After removal of 4 bases from V and 5 bases from J, the junction contained 2 bases not matched to a gene. This CDR3 spans 13 amino acids. CDR3 DNA sequence: TGTGCCAGCAGTTCCGACAGGGATCAGCCCCAGCATTTT. Translating it yields CASSSDRDQPQHF.

The chain recombines TRBV5-1 with TRBJ1-6; the D gene is possibly TRBD1 (6 bases). The CDR3 is 13 amino acids. Germline loops: CDR1 SGHRS, CDR2 YFSETQ. V lost 2 bases and J 7 bases, leaving 7 bases between the germline ends. The CDR3, as DNA: TGCGCCAGCAGCTTAGGACAGAATTCACCCCTCCACTTT. As protein: CASSLGQNSPLHF. Filled out from reference TRBV5-1 and TRBJ1-6, the complete variable domain reads KAGVTQTPRYLIKTRGQQVTLSCSPISGHRSVSWYQQTPGQGLQFLFEYFSETQRNKGNFPGRFSGRQFSNSRSEMNVSTLELGDSALYLCASSLGQNSPLHFGNGTRLTVT.

In regard to this clone: This specimen includes other DNA sequences encoding the same CDR3. The gene calls are TRBV5-1 and TRBJ1-1; D is perhaps TRBD1 (5 bases). The CDR3 length is 14 residues. Between the trimmed V and J ends, which lost 0 bases and 2 bases, there was a span of 8 bases. Germline V lookup: CDR1 SGHRS, CDR2 YFSETQ. CDR3 protein: CASSLAGANTEAFF. CDR3 bases: TGCGCCAGCAGCTTGGCTGGGGCTAACACTGAAGCTTTCTTT.

V and J are TRBV19 and TRBJ2-2, with TRBD1 matching 8 bases. The V gene end was trimmed by 4 bases and the J gene end by 3 bases; junction bases not matched to a gene: 4. Germline V CDR1 and CDR2: LNHDA, SQIVND (reference sequence). The CDR3 sequence is 15 residues long. CDR3 nucleotides: TGTGCCAGTAGTACCTCAGGGGGCGACACCGGGGAGCTGTTTTTT. Translating gives CASSTSGGDTGELFF. Variable domain in full (rest from reference TRBV19 and TRBJ2-2): DGGITQSPKYLFRKEGQNVTLSCEQNLNHDAMYWYRQDPGQGLRLIYYSQIVNDFQKGDIAEGYSVSREKKESFPLTVTSAQKNPTAFYLCASSTSGGDTGELFFGEGSRLTVL.

A note on this clone: A read error may account for a junction end that differs from germline. This chain connects TRBV6-5 to TRBJ2-7; the match to TRBD2 covers 7 bases. This CDR3 is built from 15 residues. Germline V CDR1 and CDR2: MNHEY, SVGAGI. The CDR3 bases are TGTGCCAGCAGTGACTCTGGGAGGGTTCCCCACGAGCAGTACTTC. It yields the protein CASSDSGRVPHEQYF.

The chain uses TRBV27 and TRBJ1-6; no firm D call. The CDR3 consists of 15 residues. Trimming removed 5 bases at V and 10 bases at J, with 18 bases between. CDR1 is MNHEY, CDR2 SMNVEV, per germline (reference sequence). CDR3 nucleotides: TGTGCCAGCAGTGACACCGGGAACCAAGGATCACCCCTCCACTTT. Translation gives CASSDTGNQGSPLHF.

This clone has a single count. V is TRBV7-9 and J is TRBJ2-2; the match to TRBD1 covers 8 bases. V was clipped by 8 bases and J by 5 bases; unmatched bases: 1. In germline, CDR1 is SEHNR, CDR2 FQNEAQ (reference sequence). The CDR3 sequence is 12 residues long. The CDR3 DNA sequence: TGTGCCAGCCAGGGGGCTACCGGGGAGCTGTTTTTT. Translating gives CASQGATGELFF.

The V gene is TRBV9, the J gene TRBJ2-1, with D hard to call. This CDR3 is built from 14 residues. Trimming stripped 4 bases from V and 9 bases from J, with 17 bases between. The germline gives CDR1 SGDLS, CDR2 YYNGEE. The CDR3 reads CASSPSVTTGEQFF. The CDR3 DNA sequence: TGTGCCAGCAGCCCGTCGGTAACGACTGGTGAGCAGTTCTTC.

This clone turned up a few times. CDR3 DNA: TGTGCCAGCAGTGGGGGCAGCTATGGCTACACCTTC. It yields the protein CASSGGSYGYTF. The gene calls are TRBV2 and TRBJ1-2, with D possibly matching TRBD1 (5 bases). The germline gives CDR1 SNHLY, CDR2 FYNNEI. The CDR3 is 12 amino acids. The V end lost 4 bases, the J end lost 4 bases, and 7 bases lay between the germline ends.

The chain carries TRBV7-3 and TRBJ2-5; TRBD1 is a possible D gene (6 bases). The germline CDR1 and CDR2 sequences are SGHTA and FQGTGA. The CDR3 runs 13 residues. Trimming removed 4 bases at V and 5 bases at J, with 11 bases between. CDR3 in amino acids: CASSSGQTETQYF. CDR3 DNA sequence: TGTGCCAGCAGCTCAGGACAGACGGAGACCCAGTACTTC. The full variable domain, in which reference TRBV7-3 and TRBJ2-5 provide the parts outside the CDR3, is GAGVSQTPSNKVTEKGKYVELRCDPISGHTALYWYRQSLGQGPEFLIYFQGTGAADDSGLPNDRFFAVRPEGSVSTLKIQRTERGDSAVYLCASSSGQTETQYFGPGTRLLVL.

This clone was seen a handful of times. The V call is TRBV14, the J call TRBJ2-2; D not certain. Trimming pared 4 bases from V and 6 bases from J, leaving 6 bases between. Per germline, CDR1 SGHDN and CDR2 FVKESK. CDR3 length: 12 amino acids. This CDR3 reads CASSLGAGELFF. CDR3 sequence (DNA): TGTGCCAGCAGCCTCGGTGCCGGGGAGCTGTTTTTT.

The chain links TRBV7-9 to TRBJ2-3; a weak D match, TRBD2 (6 bases). The ends were cut back, 5 bases at V and 6 bases at J, with 15 bases in the middle. The CDR3 consists of 14 residues. The germline V gene has CDR1 SEHNR and CDR2 FQNEAQ (reference sequence). In nucleotides, the CDR3 is TGTGCCAGCAGCCCCGAACTAGCAAGGGATACGCAGTATTTT. It specifies CASSPELARDTQYF. Full variable domain (outside the CDR3, taken from reference TRBV7-9 and TRBJ2-3): DTGVSQNPRHKITKRGQNVTFRCDPISEHNRLYWYRQTLGQGPEFLTYFQNEAQLEKSRLLSDRFSAERPKGSFSTLEIQRTEQGDSAMYLCASSPELARDTQYFGPGTRLTVL.

V gene TRBV11-1 combines with J gene TRBJ2-1, with unresolved D. CDR1 and CDR2 (germline): SGHAT, FQDESV (reference sequence). The V gene lost 6 bases and the J gene lost 6 bases, with 9 bases spanning the gap. CDR3 length: 12 residues. CDR3 sequence reads: CASSQLANEQFF. The CDR3 DNA is TGTGCCAGCAGTCAATTGGCCAATGAGCAGTTCTTC.

The rearrangement links TRBV27 to TRBJ1-6; D ambiguous. CDR1 is MNHEY, CDR2 SMNVEV, per germline (reference sequence). V was trimmed by 0 bases and J by 10 bases, leaving 13 bases between them. CDR3 length equals 15 residues. CDR3 residues: CASSLSNPGFSPLHF. The CDR3 DNA sequence: TGTGCCAGCAGTTTATCTAATCCGGGTTTCTCACCCCTCCACTTT.

The chain employs TRBV25-1 and TRBJ2-3, with a tentative D call TRBD2 (5 bases). V lost 2 bases, J lost 4 bases, and 13 bases lay in between. Germline-derived CDR1 and CDR2 are MGHDK and SYGVNS. The CDR3 covers 15 residues. This CDR3 is CASSEIGGEADTQYF. DNA for the CDR3: TGTGCCAGCAGTGAAATCGGAGGCGAGGCAGATACGCAGTATTTT.

The chain joins TRBV7-8 to TRBJ1-2; D remains ambiguous. CDR1 SGHVS and CDR2 FQNEAQ come from the germline V gene. The V gene lost 5 bases and the J gene lost 3 bases, with 19 bases spanning the gap. The CDR3 covers 16 residues. The CDR3 bases are TGTGCCAGCAGCCCTACGAGGGATCGGTTTGACTATGGCTACACCTTC. This translates into CASSPTRDRFDYGYTF. Full variable domain (remainder filled in from reference TRBV7-8 and TRBJ1-2): GAGVSQSPRYKVAKRGQDVALRCDPISGHVSLFWYQQALGQGPEFLTYFQNEAQLDKSGLPSDRFFAERPEGSVSTLKIQRTQQEDSAVYLCASSPTRDRFDYGYTFGSGTRLTVV.

The chain recombines TRBV5-1 with TRBJ2-7; TRBD1 matches 7 bases. The V gene's germline CDR1 is SGHRS and CDR2 YFSETQ. The ends lost 0 bases at V and 4 bases at J; junction bases unmatched: 4. CDR3 size: 14 residues. CDR3 loop: CASSLAGGRYEQYF. DNA of the CDR3: TGCGCCAGCAGCTTGGCAGGGGGTCGTTACGAGCAGTACTTC.